The rows below give T cell receptor beta chains drawn from one sample of a study of blood T cell repertoires in COVID-19. The assay was immunoSEQ multiplex PCR, and TCRdb's table has in-frame clones only and misses some. The sample shows just over 60,000 clones, around 80% of them seen only once. The sample was peripheral blood. These receptors were obtained from a man in his sixties with acute or convalescent COVID-19. CDR3s include the opening cysteine and the closing phenylalanine or tryptophan. The D gene is left open where the match is weak. Clone size is stated in some rows and not others, as once, few, many or a class when expanded.

cdr3_nt	cdr3_aa	cdr3_length	clone_size	v_call	j_call	d_call
TGTGCCAGTAGTATGAAGAAGGGGGCAGGAGCCAAAAACATTCAGTACTTC	CASSMKKGAGAKNIQYF	17	NA	TRBV19	TRBJ2-4	TRBD1
TGTGCCAGCAGCTCGACAGGGACCACTGAAGCTTTCTTT	CASSSTGTTEAFF	13	few	TRBV7-9	TRBJ1-1	TRBD1
TGTGCCAGCAGTTTCCGGGACAGCCCCAATCAGCCCCAGCATTTT	CASSFRDSPNQPQHF	15	few	TRBV7-2	TRBJ1-5	TRBD1
TGTGCCAGCAGCCAAGAATGGGCCGGGGGACAGGGTCTAGCGGAAAATCAAGAGACCCAGTACTTC	CASSQEWAGGQGLAENQETQYF	22	NA	TRBV3-1/TRBV3-2	TRBJ2-5	TRBD1
TGCGCCAGCAGCTTACGGGGAGTGGGCACTGAAGCTTTCTTT	CASSLRGVGTEAFF	14	few	TRBV5-1	TRBJ1-1	NA
TGTGCCCTTTCAGGGACTAGCGAAGAGACCCAGTACTTC	CALSGTSEETQYF	13	NA	TRBV28	TRBJ2-5	TRBD2
TGTGCCAGTAAGGACAGGGGAAACTCTGGGGCCAACGTCCTGACTTTC	CASKDRGNSGANVLTF	16	NA	TRBV19	TRBJ2-6	TRBD1
TGTGCCAGCAGCTTTTGGGCGGGTAAGGCCTACAATGAGCAGTTCTTC	CASSFWAGKAYNEQFF	16	once	TRBV7-2	TRBJ2-1	NA
TGTGCCAGCAGCAAAACCGGACAGGAGAACACTGAAGCTTTCTTT	CASSKTGQENTEAFF	15	once	TRBV21-1	TRBJ1-1	NA
TGTGCCAGCAGCTTAGCGGCGACAAGTATGAACACTGAAGCTTTCTTT	CASSLAATSMNTEAFF	16	NA	TRBV11-1	TRBJ1-1	NA
TGTGCTAGTGGCCCTGACAAGAACACTGAAGCTTTCTTT	CASGPDKNTEAFF	13	NA	TRBV12-5	TRBJ1-1	NA
TGCGCCAGCAGCCAAGTGACAGGGGGCTGGAGTACCGGGGAGCTGTTTTTT	CASSQVTGGWSTGELFF	17	NA	TRBV4-3	TRBJ2-2	TRBD1
TGTGCCAGCAGCATGCACTTAAGCTCCTACGAGCAGTACTTC	CASSMHLSSYEQYF	14	NA	TRBV7-9	TRBJ2-7	NA
TGTGCCAGCAGCTTAGCCAGGGGCACTGAAGCTTTCTTT	CASSLARGTEAFF	13	NA	TRBV7-9	TRBJ1-1	NA
TGTGCCAGCAGGGCAGGAGTAGGAGGCTATGGCTACACCTTC	CASRAGVGGYGYTF	14	NA	TRBV6-5	TRBJ1-2	NA
TGTGCCAGCAGCCCGTTCGGTTTGATGAACACCGGGGAGCTGTTTTTT	CASSPFGLMNTGELFF	16	NA	TRBV5-5	TRBJ2-2	NA